This TCR beta chain was documented in a study of T cells in Graves' hyperthyroidism and ophthalmopathy. Study overall: The initial diagnosis was the point when peripheral blood was collected, ahead of any treatment.

TCR beta CDR3 sequences were amplified from RNA transcripts. Carried out on the TCR CDR3, a first-round RT-PCR used the HTBI primer set. TCRdb reprocessed the multiplex PCR reads with MiXCR, giving one entry per CDR3 protein. The sample holds approximately 370,000 distinct CDR3 sequences, approximately 15% seen once. The CDR3 is 14 residues long. The germline CDR1 and CDR2 sequences are MNHEY and SMNVEV (reference sequence). V was pared by 2 bases and J by 3 bases, with 11 bases between. Newly diagnosed patients aged 18 to 65 had hyperthyroidism of under 2 months' duration. Exclusion criteria comprised uncontrolled infection, other autoimmune disease, pregnancy or lactation. Thyroid ultrasound and orbital computed tomography, with clinical symptoms and serum thyroxine and TRAb, informed diagnoses.

The rearrangement uses TRBV27 and TRBJ2-7; D possibly corresponds to TRBD1 (6 bases). The sample comprised blood. The sequence derives from a woman under 40 with Graves' hyperthyroidism. For the CDR3, the DNA is TGTGCCAGCAGTTTACAGGGGTCCCACTACGAGCAGTACTTC. This translates into CASSLQGSHYEQYF.